Below, 14 T cell receptor beta chains from the same sample are listed, as sequenced in a study of circulating CD8 cells and anti-PD-1 response in melanoma. From live CD3+CD8+TCRalphabeta+ cells, four PD-1 and/or TIGIT subsets were sorted. Each library started from about 14 ng of total RNA using the QIAseq Immune Repertoire TCR panel. Each CDR3 protein is one row after TCRdb ran MiXCR on the reads. The table records several hundred distinct CDR3 sequences, approximately 7.8% of them present only once. The sample consisted of CD8+ T cells from PBMCs, taken at baseline or after one month of anti-PD-1 therapy (not recorded which). These receptors were collected from a human donor with melanoma.

The gene calls are TRBV5-6 and TRBJ2-1; no clear D. This CDR3 comprises 13 residues. Between the trimmed V and J ends, which lost 2 bases and 2 bases, there was a span of 5 bases. Per germline, CDR1 SGHDT and CDR2 YYEEEE. The CDR3 DNA sequence: TGTGCCAGCAGCTTTTCTACCTACAATGAGCAGTTCTTC. This codes for CASSFSTYNEQFF. Complete variable domain (other parts from reference TRBV5-6 and TRBJ2-1): DAGVTQSPTHLIKTRGQQVTLRCSPKSGHDTVSWYQQALGQGPQFIFQYYEEEERQRGNFPDRFSGHQFPNYSSELNVNALLLGDSALYLCASSFSTYNEQFFGPGTRLTVL.

This clonotype was counted a few times. The CDR3 loop is CASSEGQWYEQYF. The DNA for the CDR3 is TGTGCCAGCAGTGAAGGGCAGTGGTACGAGCAGTACTTC. The gene calls are TRBV2 and TRBJ2-7, with unresolved D. This CDR3 has 13 residues. CDR1 is SNHLY, CDR2 FYNNEI, per germline. Trimming shortened V by 1 base and J by 4 bases, and 8 bases separated the two germline ends.

This clonotype is labeled large. The rearrangement joins TRBV19 to TRBJ2-4; the D call may be TRBD1 or TRBD2 (6 bases each). V gave up 6 bases and J gave up 0 bases, with 21 bases separating them. Germline V gene lookup returns CDR1 LNHDA and CDR2 SQIVND (reference sequence). CDR3 size: 18 residues. The CDR3 region has the DNA TGTGCCAGTAGGGCCGCGGGACAAGCCTTACTAGCCAAAAACATTCAGTACTTC. Protein product: CASRAAGQALLAKNIQYF.

By proportion, this clonotype is large. The chain employs TRBV5-6 and TRBJ2-5; TRBD2 aligns across 13 bases. This CDR3 has 20 residues. The V gene's germline CDR1 is SGHDT and CDR2 YYEEEE. V was clipped by 2 bases and J by 5 bases; unmatched bases: 18. The CDR3 DNA is TGTGCCAGCAGCTTCCTACGGACTAGCGGGAGACGCGGGGGACAGGAGACCCAGTACTTC. It is translated as CASSFLRTSGRRGGQETQYF.

Sample share makes this clonotype medium-sized (0.01 to 0.1%). The chain links TRBV20-1 to TRBJ2-5; D remains unclear. V lost 4 bases and J lost 5, with 17 bases in between. The CDR3 is 14 residues long. Germline CDR1 is DFQATT and CDR2 is SNEGSKA (reference sequence). CDR3 DNA: TGCAGTGCTACTTCCCGGGTCTCTGGGGAGACCCAGTACTTC. Its protein product is CSATSRVSGETQYF.

As regards this clonotype: A read error likely explains this, since a far larger clone differs by one base. This chain links TRBV21-1 with TRBJ2-1; TRBD2 is the table's D call, not checked against the DNA. TRBV21-1 is an annotated pseudogene. This CDR3 is built from 16 residues. The CDR3 loop is CASRTGTSGSSYEQFF. In DNA form, the CDR3 reads TGTGCCAGCAGAACCGGGACTAGCGGGAGCTCCTACGAGCAGTTCTTC.

Relative to its sample, this clonotype is medium-sized (0.01 to 0.1%). CDR3 protein: CSVFAGGNTGELFF. For the CDR3, the DNA is TGCAGTGTCTTCGCGGGGGGGAACACCGGGGAGCTGTTTTTT. This chain connects TRBV20-1 to TRBJ2-2, with 8 bases that match TRBD2. The V segment lost 7 bases and the J segment 1 base; nucleotides outside the gene matches: 5. The germline gives CDR1 DFQATT, CDR2 SNEGSKA (reference sequence). The CDR3 length is 14 residues.

In this sample, this clonotype is large. V gene TRBV20-1 combines with J gene TRBJ2-7; a weak D match, TRBD1 (6 bases). The CDR3 loop spans 13 amino acids. Germline lookup yields CDR1 DFQATT and CDR2 SNEGSKA (reference sequence). Trimming pared 4 bases from V and 4 bases from J, leaving 14 bases between. The CDR3 region is CSANRVLSYEQYF. As DNA, the CDR3 is TGCAGTGCTAACAGGGTCCTTAGTTACGAGCAGTACTTC.

By share of the sample, this clonotype is large (0.1 to 1%). The chain joins TRBV7-3 to TRBJ2-1, with D unclear. This CDR3 spans 17 amino acids. Trimming left V 1 base short and J 0 bases short, with 13 bases between. Germline-derived CDR1 and CDR2 are SGHTA and FQGTGA. In DNA form, the CDR3 reads TGTGCCAGCAGCTTAATCGGCAGCCCCAGCTCCTACAATGAGCAGTTCTTC. Its protein product is CASSLIGSPSSYNEQFF.

By sample fraction, this clonotype is large. V gene TRBV27 combines with J gene TRBJ2-5, with unresolved D. The CDR3 covers 15 residues. Germline assignment: CDR1 MNHEY and CDR2 SMNVEV (reference sequence). V lost 1 base to trimming and J lost 0 bases, with 9 bases between them. The CDR3 loop is CASSLYSGNQETQYF. The CDR3 nucleotides are TGTGCCAGCAGTTTATACTCGGGCAACCAAGAGACCCAGTACTTC.

Relative to its sample, this clonotype is medium-sized. The chain joins TRBV28 to TRBJ2-6; TRBD2 matches 7 bases. The CDR3 loop spans 15 amino acids. J was trimmed by 1 base and V by 8 bases; bases with no gene match: 5. CDR1 MDHEN and CDR2 SYDVKM come from the germline V gene. This CDR3 reads CASCLRGSGANVLTF. The DNA for the CDR3 is TGTGCCAGCTGTCTGCGGGGGTCTGGGGCCAACGTCCTGACTTTC.

This clonotype is classed as medium-sized. The chain has TRBV21-1 and TRBJ2-7; TRBD2, the D gene given by the table, was not confirmed from the DNA. TRBV21-1 is assigned pseudogene status. The CDR3 is 16 residues long. For the CDR3, the DNA is TGTGCCAGCAGCAAGACTGGACTAGCCTCCTCCTACGAGCAGTACTTC. Translated: CASSKTGLASSYEQYF.

Sample share makes this clonotype large. The chain employs TRBV5-1 and TRBJ2-7, with unresolved D. The CDR3 consists of 14 residues. The germline V gene encodes CDR1 SGHRS and CDR2 YFSETQ. Trimming left V 0 bases short and J 0 bases short, with 7 bases between. The CDR3 nucleotides read TGCGCCAGCAGCTTGGGTAGTTACTCCTACGAGCAGTACTTC. It encodes CASSLGSYSYEQYF.

This clonotype is termed large. This chain uses TRBV19 with TRBJ2-2, with a tentative D call TRBD2 (5 bases). CDR3 length: 16 amino acids. Trimming shortened V by 6 bases and J by 0 bases, and 14 bases separated the two germline ends. Germline V gives CDR1 LNHDA, CDR2 SQIVND (reference sequence). The CDR3 DNA follows: TGTGCCAGTAGAACGTCGGAGGCGTCGAACACCGGGGAGCTGTTTTTT. Protein: CASRTSEASNTGELFF.